What follows is one T cell receptor (beta chain) and its context. This entry belongs to a study of blood T cell repertoires in COVID-19. The CDR3 consists of 13 residues. V was trimmed by 7 bases and J by 0 bases, leaving 7 bases between them. Germline V gene lookup returns CDR1 SGHTS and CDR2 YDEGEE. Donors in Cohort 3 counted as recovered after two negative PCRs, clearance, or symptom resolution. Some clones are missing from TCRdb's copy, which holds only in-frame ones; the method was immunoSEQ multiplex PCR. The sample records fewer than 400,000 clones, roughly 86% being singletons. The TCR comes from a woman aged 18-29 years who had recovered from COVID-19. V is TRBV5-8 and J is TRBJ1-4; no clear D gene. Specimen: PBMCs or T cells enriched from blood (not recorded which). The CDR3 DNA reads TGTGCCAGCTGGCTTGCAACTAATGAAAAACTGTTTTTT. This sequence encodes CASWLATNEKLFF.